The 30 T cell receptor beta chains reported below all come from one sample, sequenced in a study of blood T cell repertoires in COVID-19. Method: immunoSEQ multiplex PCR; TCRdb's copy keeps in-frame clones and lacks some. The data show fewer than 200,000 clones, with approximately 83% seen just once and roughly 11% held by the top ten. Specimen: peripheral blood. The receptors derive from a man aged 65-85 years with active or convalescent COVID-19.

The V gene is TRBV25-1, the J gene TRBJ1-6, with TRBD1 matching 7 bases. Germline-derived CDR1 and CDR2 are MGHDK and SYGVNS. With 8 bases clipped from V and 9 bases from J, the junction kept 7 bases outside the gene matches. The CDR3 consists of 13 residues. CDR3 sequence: CASSKTGISPLHF. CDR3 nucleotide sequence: TGTGCCAGCTCAAAGACAGGGATTTCACCCCTCCACTTT.

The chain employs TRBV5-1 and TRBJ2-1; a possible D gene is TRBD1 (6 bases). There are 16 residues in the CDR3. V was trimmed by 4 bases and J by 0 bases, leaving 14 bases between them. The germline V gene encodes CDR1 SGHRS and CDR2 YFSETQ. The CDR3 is CASSRGTVSSYNEQFF. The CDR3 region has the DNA TGCGCCAGCAGCAGGGGGACGGTCAGCTCCTACAATGAGCAGTTCTTC.

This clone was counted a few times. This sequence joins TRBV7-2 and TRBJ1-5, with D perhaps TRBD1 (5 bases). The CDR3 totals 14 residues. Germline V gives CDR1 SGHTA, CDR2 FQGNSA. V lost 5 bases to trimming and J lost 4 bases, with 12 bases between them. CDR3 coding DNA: TGTGCCAGCAGCGCCTGGGGGGGGAATCAGCCCCAGCATTTT. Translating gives CASSAWGGNQPQHF.

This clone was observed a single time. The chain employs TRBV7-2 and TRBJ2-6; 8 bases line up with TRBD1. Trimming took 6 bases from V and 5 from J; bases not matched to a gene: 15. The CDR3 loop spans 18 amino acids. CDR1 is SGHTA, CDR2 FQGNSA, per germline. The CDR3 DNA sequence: TGTGCCAGCAGGTACCCTTCAGGGGGCGGGACTCGGGCCAACGTCCTGACTTTC. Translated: CASRYPSGGGTRANVLTF.

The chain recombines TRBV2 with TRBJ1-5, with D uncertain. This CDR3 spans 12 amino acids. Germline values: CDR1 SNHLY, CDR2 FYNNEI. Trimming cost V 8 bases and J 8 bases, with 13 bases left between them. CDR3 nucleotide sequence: TGTGCCAGCGGGGAGGGTAGAAAGCCCCAGCATTTT. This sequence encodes CASGEGRKPQHF.

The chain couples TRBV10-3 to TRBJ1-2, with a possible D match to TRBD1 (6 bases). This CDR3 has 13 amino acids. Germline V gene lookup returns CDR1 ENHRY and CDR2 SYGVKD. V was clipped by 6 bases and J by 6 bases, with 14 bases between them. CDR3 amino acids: CAISPQGEDGYTF. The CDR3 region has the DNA TGTGCCATCAGCCCACAGGGTGAGGATGGCTACACCTTC.

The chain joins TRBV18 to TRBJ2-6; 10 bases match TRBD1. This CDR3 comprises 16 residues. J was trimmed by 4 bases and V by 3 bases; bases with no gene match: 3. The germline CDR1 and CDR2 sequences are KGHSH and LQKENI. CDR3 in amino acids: CASSPGQGNGANVLTF. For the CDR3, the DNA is TGTGCCAGCTCACCGGGACAGGGGAACGGGGCCAACGTCCTGACTTTC.

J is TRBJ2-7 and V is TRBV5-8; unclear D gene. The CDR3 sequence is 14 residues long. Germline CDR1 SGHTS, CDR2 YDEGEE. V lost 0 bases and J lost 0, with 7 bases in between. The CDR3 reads CASSLERSSYEQYF. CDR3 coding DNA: TGTGCCAGCAGCTTGGAACGGAGCTCCTACGAGCAGTACTTC.

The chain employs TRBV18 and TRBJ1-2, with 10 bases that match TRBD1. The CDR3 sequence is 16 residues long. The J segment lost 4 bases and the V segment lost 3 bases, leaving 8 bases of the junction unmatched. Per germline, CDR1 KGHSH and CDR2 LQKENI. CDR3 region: CASSPGQGLLGYGYTF. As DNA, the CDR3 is TGTGCCAGCTCACCGGGACAGGGGCTTTTGGGCTATGGCTACACCTTC.

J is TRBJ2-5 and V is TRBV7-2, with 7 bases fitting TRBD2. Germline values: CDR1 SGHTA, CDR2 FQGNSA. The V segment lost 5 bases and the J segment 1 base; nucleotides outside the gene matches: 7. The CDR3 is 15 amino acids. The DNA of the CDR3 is TGTGCCAGCAGCCTTAGAGCGGGGATCCAAGAGACCCAGTACTTC. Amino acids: CASSLRAGIQETQYF.

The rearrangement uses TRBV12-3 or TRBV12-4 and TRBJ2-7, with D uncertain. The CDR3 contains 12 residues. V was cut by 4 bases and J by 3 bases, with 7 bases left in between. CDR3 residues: CASSYPDYEQYF. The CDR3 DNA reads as TGTGCCAGCAGTTACCCAGACTACGAGCAGTACTTC.

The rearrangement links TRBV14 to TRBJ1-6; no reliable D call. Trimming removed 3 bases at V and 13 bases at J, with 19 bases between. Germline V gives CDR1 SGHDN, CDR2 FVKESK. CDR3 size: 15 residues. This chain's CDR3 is CASSHPAASETPLHF. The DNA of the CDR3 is TGTGCCAGCAGCCACCCCGCGGCTTCGGAGACGCCCCTCCACTTT.

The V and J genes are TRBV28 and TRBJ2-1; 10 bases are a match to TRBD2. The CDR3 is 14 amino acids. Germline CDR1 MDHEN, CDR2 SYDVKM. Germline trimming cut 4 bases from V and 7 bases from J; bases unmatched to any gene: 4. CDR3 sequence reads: CASSYLAGVNEQFF. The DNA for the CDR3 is TGTGCCAGCAGTTATCTAGCGGGAGTAAATGAGCAGTTCTTC.

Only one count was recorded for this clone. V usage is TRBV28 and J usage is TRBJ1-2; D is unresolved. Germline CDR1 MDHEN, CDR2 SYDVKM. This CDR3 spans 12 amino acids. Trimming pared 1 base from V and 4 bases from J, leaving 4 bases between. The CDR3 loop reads CASSLFRYGYTF. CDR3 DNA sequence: TGTGCCAGCAGTTTATTCCGCTATGGCTACACCTTC.

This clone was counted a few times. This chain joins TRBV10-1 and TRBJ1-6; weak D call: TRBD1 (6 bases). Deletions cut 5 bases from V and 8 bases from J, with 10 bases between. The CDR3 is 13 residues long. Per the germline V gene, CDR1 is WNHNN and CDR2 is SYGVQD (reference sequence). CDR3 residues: CASSPWTDSPLHF. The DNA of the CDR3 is TGCGCCAGCAGTCCGTGGACAGATTCACCCCTCCACTTT.

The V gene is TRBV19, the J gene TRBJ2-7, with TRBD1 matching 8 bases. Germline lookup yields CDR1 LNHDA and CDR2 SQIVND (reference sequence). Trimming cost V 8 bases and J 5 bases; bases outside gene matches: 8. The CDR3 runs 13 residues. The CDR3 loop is CASADRVAHEQYF. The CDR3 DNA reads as TGTGCCAGTGCGGACAGGGTGGCCCACGAGCAGTACTTC.

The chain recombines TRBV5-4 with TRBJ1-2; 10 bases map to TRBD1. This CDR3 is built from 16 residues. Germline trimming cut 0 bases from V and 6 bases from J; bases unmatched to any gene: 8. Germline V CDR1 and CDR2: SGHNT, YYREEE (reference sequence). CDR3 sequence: CASSLAPTTGGHGYTF. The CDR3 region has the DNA TGTGCCAGCAGCTTGGCCCCTACGACAGGGGGCCATGGCTACACCTTC.

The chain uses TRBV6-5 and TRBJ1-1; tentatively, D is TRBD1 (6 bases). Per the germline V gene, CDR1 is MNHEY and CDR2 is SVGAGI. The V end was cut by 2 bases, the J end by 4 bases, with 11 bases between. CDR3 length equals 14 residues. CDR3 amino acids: CASSYVGAGTEAFF. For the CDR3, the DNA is TGTGCCAGCAGTTACGTGGGGGCCGGCACTGAAGCTTTCTTT.

CDR3 in amino acids: CASSLRPRDRVHEQYF. CDR3 sequence (DNA): TGCGCCAGCAGCTTGCGTCCCCGGGACAGGGTTCACGAGCAGTACTTC. J is TRBJ2-7 and V is TRBV5-1, with 9 positions matching TRBD1. V dropped 1 base and J dropped 5; count of bases not matched to a gene: 10. This CDR3 is built from 16 residues. CDR1 SGHRS and CDR2 YFSETQ come from the germline V gene.

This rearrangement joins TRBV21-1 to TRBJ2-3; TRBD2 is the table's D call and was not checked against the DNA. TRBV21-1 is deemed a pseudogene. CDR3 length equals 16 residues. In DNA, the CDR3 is TGTGCCAGCAGCAAAGCGGGAGCGGGAGGAGGAGATACGCAGTATTTT. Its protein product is CASSKAGAGGGDTQYF.

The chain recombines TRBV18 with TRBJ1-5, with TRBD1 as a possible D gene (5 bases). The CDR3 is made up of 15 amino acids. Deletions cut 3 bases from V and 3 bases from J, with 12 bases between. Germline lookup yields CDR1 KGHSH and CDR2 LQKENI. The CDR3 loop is CASSPLDSNNQPQHF. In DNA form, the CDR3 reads TGTGCCAGCTCACCCCTCGACAGTAACAATCAGCCCCAGCATTTT. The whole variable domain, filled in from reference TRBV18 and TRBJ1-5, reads NAGVMQNPRHLVRRRGQEARLRCSPMKGHSHVYWYRQLPEEGLKFMVYLQKENIIDESGMPKERFSAEFPKEGPSILRIQQVVRGDSAAYFCASSPLDSNNQPQHFGDGTRLSIL.

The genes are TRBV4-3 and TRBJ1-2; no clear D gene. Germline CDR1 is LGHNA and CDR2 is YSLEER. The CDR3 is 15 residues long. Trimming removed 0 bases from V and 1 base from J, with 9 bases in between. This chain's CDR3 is CASSQEWQINYGYTF. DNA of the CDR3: TGCGCCAGCAGCCAAGAGTGGCAGATTAACTATGGCTACACCTTC.

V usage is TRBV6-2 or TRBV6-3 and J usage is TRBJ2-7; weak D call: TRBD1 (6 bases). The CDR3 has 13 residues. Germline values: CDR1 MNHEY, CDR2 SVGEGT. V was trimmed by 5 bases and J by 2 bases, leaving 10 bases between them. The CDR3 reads CASSTPGAYEQYF. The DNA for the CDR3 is TGTGCCAGCAGTACCCCAGGGGCCTACGAGCAGTACTTC.

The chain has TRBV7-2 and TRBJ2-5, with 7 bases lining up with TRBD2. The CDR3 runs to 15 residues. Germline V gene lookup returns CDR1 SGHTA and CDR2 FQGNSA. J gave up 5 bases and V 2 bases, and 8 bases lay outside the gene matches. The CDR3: CASSLFGRGGETQYF. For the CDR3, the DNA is TGTGCCAGCAGCTTATTTGGACGGGGAGGGGAGACCCAGTACTTC. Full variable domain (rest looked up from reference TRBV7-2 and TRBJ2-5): GAGVSQSPSNKVTEKGKDVELRCDPISGHTALYWYRQSLGQGLEFLIYFQGNSAPDKSGLPSDRFSAERTGGSVSTLTIQRTQQEDSAVYLCASSLFGRGGETQYFGPGTRLLVL.

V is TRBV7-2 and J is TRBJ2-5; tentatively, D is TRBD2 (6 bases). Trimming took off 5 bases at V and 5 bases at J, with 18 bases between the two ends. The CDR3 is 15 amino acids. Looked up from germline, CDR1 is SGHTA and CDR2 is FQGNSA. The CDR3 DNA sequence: TGTGCCAGCAGCCCCCAGAACGGGAGAACGGAGACCCAGTACTTC. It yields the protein CASSPQNGRTETQYF.

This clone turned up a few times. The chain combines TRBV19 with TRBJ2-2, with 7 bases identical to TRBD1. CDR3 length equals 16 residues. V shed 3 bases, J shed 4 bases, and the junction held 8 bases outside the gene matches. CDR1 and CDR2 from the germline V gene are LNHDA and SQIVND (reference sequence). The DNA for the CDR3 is TGTGCCAGTAGTATCTCTCGGACAGGCTTCACCGGGGAGCTGTTTTTT. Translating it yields CASSISRTGFTGELFF. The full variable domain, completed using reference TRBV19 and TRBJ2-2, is DGGITQSPKYLFRKEGQNVTLSCEQNLNHDAMYWYRQDPGQGLRLIYYSQIVNDFQKGDIAEGYSVSREKKESFPLTVTSAQKNPTAFYLCASSISRTGFTGELFFGEGSRLTVL.

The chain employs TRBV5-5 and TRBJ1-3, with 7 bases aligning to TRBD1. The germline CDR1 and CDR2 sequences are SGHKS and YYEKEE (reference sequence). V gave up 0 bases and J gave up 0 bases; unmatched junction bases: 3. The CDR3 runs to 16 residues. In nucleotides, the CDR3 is TGTGCCAGCAGCTTGGTAGGGACAGCCTCTGGAAACACCATATATTTT. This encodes CASSLVGTASGNTIYF.

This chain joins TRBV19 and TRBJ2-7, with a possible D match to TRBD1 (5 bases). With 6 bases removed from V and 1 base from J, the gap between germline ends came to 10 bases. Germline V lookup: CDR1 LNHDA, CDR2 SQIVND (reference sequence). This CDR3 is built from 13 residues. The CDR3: CASSSQGSYEQYF. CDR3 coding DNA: TGTGCCAGTAGCTCCCAGGGTTCCTACGAGCAGTACTTC.

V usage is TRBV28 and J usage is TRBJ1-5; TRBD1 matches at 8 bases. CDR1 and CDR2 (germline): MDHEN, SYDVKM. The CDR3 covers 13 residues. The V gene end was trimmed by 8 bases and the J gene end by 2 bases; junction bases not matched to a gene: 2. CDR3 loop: CASGGQGNQPQHF. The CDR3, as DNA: TGTGCCAGCGGGGGACAGGGCAATCAGCCCCAGCATTTT.

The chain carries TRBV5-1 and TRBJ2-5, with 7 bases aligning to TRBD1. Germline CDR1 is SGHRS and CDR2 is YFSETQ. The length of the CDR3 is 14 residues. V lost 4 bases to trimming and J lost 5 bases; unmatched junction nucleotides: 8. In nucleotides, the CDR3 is TGCGCCAGCAGCGCCCGACAGGGCCGGGAGACCCAGTACTTC. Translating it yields CASSARQGRETQYF.